This TCR beta chain was captured by sequencing in a study of T cell repertoires in cytomegalovirus infection. As for the study in general: The authors used CMV epitopes that were HLA-C-restricted (recently identified) and HLA-B-restricted (well studied). Matching HLA type, along with CMV infection, was indicated by public TCR beta signatures.

J was trimmed by 4 bases and V by 4 bases; bases with no gene match: 3. The CDR3 consists of 13 residues. Germline loops: CDR1 SGHDT, CDR2 YYEEEE. Study conclusions and caveats: It was HLA-C-restricted CMV-specific TCR beta clonotypes that dominated the response ex vivo.

TCRdb itself ran the reads through MiXCR, one entry per CDR3 protein. The sample carries some 900,000 distinct CDR3 sequences, roughly 33% recorded once. As for this clonotype: Its target is not known.

The V gene is TRBV5-6, the J gene TRBJ2-7, with 9 bases aligning to TRBD1. The material was cultured CD8+ T cells from PBMCs, obtained from culture after CMV antigen stimulation. The receptor was derived from a human donor in good health (CMV status not recorded). Some clones in this sample may be carry-over from other donors' samples. CDR3 DNA sequence: TGTGCCAGCAGCACAGGGGGCAGGTACGAGCAGTACTTC. Translating it yields CASSTGGRYEQYF. The complete variable domain, with remaining parts taken from reference TRBV5-6 and TRBJ2-7, reads DAGVTQSPTHLIKTRGQQVTLRCSPKSGHDTVSWYQQALGQGPQFIFQYYEEEERQRGNFPDRFSGHQFPNYSSELNVNALLLGDSALYLCASSTGGRYEQYFGPGTRLTVT.